The 14 T cell receptor beta chains below all came from one sample that was sequenced in a study of cytomegalovirus exposure and HLA in healthy donors (dated by TCRdb to 2015 to 2018). The library came from the immunoSEQ multiplex PCR assay. A mixture of 60 forward primers for TCR Vbeta segments and 13 reverse primers for TCR Jbeta segments was used in the multiplex PCR. TCRdb provides this immuneACCESS table in a form limited to in-frame rearrangements. Some clones are lacking; in checked studies, under half of them reflect an unresolved V gene, and why the rest are absent is not known. The sample records about 93,000 clones, over 75% of which are singletons. About 4% of the sample comes from the top ten. Sequencing was done on a sample of PBMCs. The receptors derive from a man over 45 in good health and CMV-seronegative.

V gene TRBV28 combines with J gene TRBJ1-2, with 7 nucleotides matching TRBD1. The CDR3 has 13 amino acids. The trim removed 10 bases at V and 2 bases at J, leaving 7 bases unmatched. The germline gives CDR1 MDHEN, CDR2 SYDVKM. The chain's CDR3 is CANRGQLNYGYTF. CDR3 nucleotides: TGTGCCAACAGGGGACAGCTGAACTATGGCTACACCTTC.

The genes are TRBV14 and TRBJ2-1, with 11 bases lining up with TRBD2. Per germline, CDR1 SGHDN and CDR2 FVKESK. J gave up 9 bases and V 4 bases, and 8 bases lay outside the gene matches. The CDR3 is made up of 15 amino acids. In DNA form, the CDR3 reads TGTGCCAGCAGCCGTGGGCTAGCGGGAGGCCGTGAGCAGTTCTTC. Residues: CASSRGLAGGREQFF.

The V and J genes are TRBV11-2 and TRBJ2-3; 11 nucleotides agree with TRBD2. Looked up from germline, CDR1 is SGHAT and CDR2 is FQNNGV. V lost 5 bases to trimming and J lost 2 bases; unmatched junction nucleotides: 9. This CDR3 comprises 17 residues. The DNA for the CDR3 is TGTGCCAGCAGCCCAGGGACTAGCGGAGTCCTCACAGATACGCAGTATTTT. Amino acids: CASSPGTSGVLTDTQYF.

The chain has TRBV27 and TRBJ2-3; 9 bases are a match to TRBD2. V gave up 4 bases and J gave up 4 bases; unmatched junction bases: 3. This CDR3 comprises 14 residues. Germline V gene sequence: CDR1 MNHEY, CDR2 SMNVEV (reference sequence). The CDR3: CASSYWTSADTQYF. The CDR3, as DNA: TGTGCCAGCAGTTATTGGACTAGCGCAGATACGCAGTATTTT.

The genes are TRBV7-9 and TRBJ1-2; TRBD1 agrees at 9 bases. With 2 bases clipped from V and 2 bases from J, the junction kept 6 bases outside the gene matches. Germline V gene sequence: CDR1 SEHNR, CDR2 FQNEAQ (reference sequence). There are 16 residues in the CDR3. CDR3 sequence reads: CASSLRGQGSNYGYTF. The CDR3 DNA is TGTGCCAGCAGCTTACGGGGACAGGGAAGCAACTATGGCTACACCTTC.

The chain carries TRBV7-9 and TRBJ2-7; 11 bases align to TRBD2. Germline V lookup: CDR1 SEHNR, CDR2 FQNEAQ (reference sequence). CDR3 size: 15 residues. The junction had 6 bases not matched to a gene; V was cut back by 5 bases and J by 3 bases. The CDR3 coding sequence is TGTGCCAGCAGCAACCTGGGACTAGCGGACTACGAGCAGTACTTC. Amino acids: CASSNLGLADYEQYF.

This sequence joins TRBV19 and TRBJ2-1; no firm D call. Trimming shortened V by 3 bases and J by 6 bases, and 9 bases separated the two germline ends. This CDR3 spans 13 amino acids. The germline V gene encodes CDR1 LNHDA and CDR2 SQIVND (reference sequence). The CDR3 spells CASSIVALNEQFF. CDR3 DNA: TGTGCCAGTAGTATTGTGGCCCTCAATGAGCAGTTCTTC.

The chain combines TRBV10-3 with TRBJ2-7, with TRBD2 matching over 9 bases. This CDR3 spans 19 amino acids. From germline, CDR1 is ENHRY and CDR2 SYGVKD. J was trimmed by 0 bases and V by 2 bases; bases with no gene match: 14. The CDR3 coding sequence is TGTGCCATCAGTGAGGCATCAGGGGCGGGAGGGGGGTCCTCCTACGAGCAGTACTTC. This gives the protein CAISEASGAGGGSSYEQYF.

This sequence joins TRBV7-9 and TRBJ1-5; no clear D gene. The V gene lost 3 bases and the J gene lost 7 bases, with 13 bases spanning the gap. CDR1 and CDR2 from the germline V gene are SEHNR and FQNEAQ (reference sequence). This CDR3 is 14 amino acids long. The CDR3 region is CASSLSTPMQPQHF. The CDR3 DNA reads as TGTGCCAGCAGCTTGTCCACACCCATGCAGCCCCAGCATTTT.

This rearrangement joins TRBV9 to TRBJ2-3; D remains unclear. This CDR3 spans 14 amino acids. Germline V gives CDR1 SGDLS, CDR2 YYNGEE. V was clipped by 5 bases and J by 0 bases, with 10 bases between them. The CDR3 is CASSITSSTDTQYF. For the CDR3, the DNA is TGTGCCAGCAGTATAACATCTAGCACAGATACGCAGTATTTT.

V gene TRBV27 combines with J gene TRBJ2-5; tentative D call: TRBD2 (5 bases). Germline lookup yields CDR1 MNHEY and CDR2 SMNVEV (reference sequence). The V end lost 2 bases, the J end lost 4 bases, and 8 bases lay between the germline ends. This CDR3 is 13 amino acids long. The CDR3 protein is CASSLRRRETQYF. The CDR3, as DNA: TGTGCCAGCAGTTTAAGGAGGAGAGAGACCCAGTACTTC.

J is TRBJ2-7 and V is TRBV10-3; a weak D match, TRBD1 (6 bases). This CDR3 region has 16 residues. Trimming removed 3 bases from V and 0 bases from J, with 15 bases in between. CDR1 is ENHRY and CDR2 is SYGVKD in the germline V gene. The CDR3 sequence is CAISERTERSSYEQYF. The CDR3 coding sequence is TGTGCCATCAGTGAACGGACAGAAAGGAGCTCCTACGAGCAGTACTTC.

This rearrangement joins TRBV13 to TRBJ2-1, with D perhaps TRBD1 (7 bases). The ends were cut back, 4 bases at V and 5 bases at J, with 18 bases in the middle. CDR1 PRHDT and CDR2 FYEKMQ come from the germline V gene (reference sequence). The CDR3 is 16 amino acids. As DNA, the CDR3 is TGTGCCAGCAGCTCTCCCCTGGCAGGGGGGCACAATGAGCAGTTCTTC. Protein: CASSSPLAGGHNEQFF.

The chain carries TRBV7-9 and TRBJ1-1; possibly TRBD1 for D (5 bases). This CDR3 has 16 residues. Germline values: CDR1 SEHNR, CDR2 FQNEAQ (reference sequence). V was cut by 4 bases and J by 3 bases, with 18 bases left in between. The CDR3 loop is CASSSGLRVRDTEAFF. The CDR3 region has the DNA TGTGCCAGCAGCTCGGGACTTAGGGTTAGGGACACTGAAGCTTTCTTT.